This TCR beta chain was sequenced for a study of cytomegalovirus exposure and HLA in healthy donors. Overall study findings and caveats: CMV serostatus was the sole immune exposure information available. Evidence from a later analysis indicated that most CMV-associated TCR beta chains looked HLA-restricted.

To note about this clone: Antigen unknown.

The PCR employed 60 Vbeta primers together with 13 Jbeta primers. TCRdb's table, derived via immunoSEQ multiplex PCR, lists solely in-frame clones and lacks some. This table holds 140,000 to 150,000 clones, roughly 77% found once. CDR1 is LGHNT, CDR2 FRNRAP, per germline. The CDR3 covers 14 residues. Trimming left V 5 bases short and J 1 base short, with 11 bases between. This receptor was obtained from a male donor in good health and CMV-seronegative. The sequencing sample was made of PBMCs. The chain uses TRBV12-5 and TRBJ1-1, with D uncertain. The CDR3 protein is CASGAPYGNTEAFF. The CDR3, as DNA: TGTGCTAGTGGTGCCCCCTACGGGAACACTGAAGCTTTCTTT.